This T cell receptor beta chain was recorded in a study of shared T cell receptors in the human thymus. Clones were sequenced by immunoSEQ multiplex PCR, and TCRdb holds only the in-frame ones, with some missing. The sample has some 700,000 clones, approximately 83% seen once. Germline V gene sequence: CDR1 SNHLY, CDR2 FYNNEI. The ends were cut back, 7 bases at V and 5 bases at J, with 17 bases in the middle. The CDR3 sequence is 14 residues long. The data were also submitted as part of a second study, on human thymus T cells. That source notes: The study used thymus tissue resected during corrective heart surgery. Highly overlapping thymic repertoires in unrelated individuals were reported by related research.

The rearrangement joins TRBV2 to TRBJ1-2, with D unresolved. This sequence originates from a girl under three years old with a congenital heart defect. The sample taken for sequencing was thymocytes. DNA of the CDR3: TGTGCCAGCAACCCCCGAGGGAGAGAGTATGGCTACACCTTC. Its translation is CASNPRGREYGYTF.